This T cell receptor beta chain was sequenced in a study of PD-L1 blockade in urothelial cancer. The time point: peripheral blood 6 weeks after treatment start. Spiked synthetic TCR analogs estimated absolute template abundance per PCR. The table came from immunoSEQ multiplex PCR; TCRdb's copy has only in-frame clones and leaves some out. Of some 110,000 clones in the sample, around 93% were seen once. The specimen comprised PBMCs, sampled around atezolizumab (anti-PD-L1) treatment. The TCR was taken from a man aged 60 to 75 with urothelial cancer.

The CDR3 DNA reads TGTGCCAGCAGTTCCAGGGGGAATTCACCCCTCCACTTT. It codes for CASSSRGNSPLHF. This chain connects TRBV6-5 to TRBJ1-6; 7 bases line up with TRBD1. The germline CDR1 and CDR2 sequences are MNHEY and SVGAGI. Losses at the gene ends were 4 bases for V and 7 bases for J; bases not matched to a gene: 1. The CDR3 is 13 amino acids.